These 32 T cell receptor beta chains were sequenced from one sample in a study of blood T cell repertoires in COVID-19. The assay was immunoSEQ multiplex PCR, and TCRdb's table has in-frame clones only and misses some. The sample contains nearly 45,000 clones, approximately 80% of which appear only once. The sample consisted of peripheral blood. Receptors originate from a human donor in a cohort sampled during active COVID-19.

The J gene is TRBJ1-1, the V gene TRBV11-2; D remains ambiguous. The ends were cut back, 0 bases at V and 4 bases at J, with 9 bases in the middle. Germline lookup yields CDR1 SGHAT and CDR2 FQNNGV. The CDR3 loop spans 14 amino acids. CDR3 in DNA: TGTGCCAGCAGCTTAGACCCGGGAGGCACTGAAGCTTTCTTT. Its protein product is CASSLDPGGTEAFF.

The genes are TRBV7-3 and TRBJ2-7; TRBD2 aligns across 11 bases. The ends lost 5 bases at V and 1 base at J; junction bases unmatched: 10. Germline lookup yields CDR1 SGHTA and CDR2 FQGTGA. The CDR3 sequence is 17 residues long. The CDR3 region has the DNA TGTGCCAGCAGCCCCCTCCTTAGCGGGAGGGATTCCTACGAGCAGTACTTC. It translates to CASSPLLSGRDSYEQYF.

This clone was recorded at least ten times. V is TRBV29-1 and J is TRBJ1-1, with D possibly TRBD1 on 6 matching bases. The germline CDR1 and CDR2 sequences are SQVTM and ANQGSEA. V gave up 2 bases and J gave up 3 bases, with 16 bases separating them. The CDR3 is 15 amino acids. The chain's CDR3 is CSVELHGGRDTEAFF. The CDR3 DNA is TGCAGCGTTGAACTACACGGGGGGCGCGACACTGAAGCTTTCTTT. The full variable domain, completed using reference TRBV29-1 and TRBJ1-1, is SAVISQKPSRDICQRGTSLTIQCQVDSQVTMMFWYRQQPGQSLTLIATANQGSEATYESGFVIDKFPISRPNLTFSTLTVSNMSPEDSSIYLCSVELHGGRDTEAFFGQGTRLTVV.

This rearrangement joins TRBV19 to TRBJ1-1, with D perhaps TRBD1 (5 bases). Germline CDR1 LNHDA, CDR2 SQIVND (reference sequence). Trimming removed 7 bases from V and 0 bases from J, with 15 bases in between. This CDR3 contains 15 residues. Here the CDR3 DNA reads TGTGCCAGTATGGGACTACAGAGGATGAACACTGAAGCTTTCTTT. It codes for CASMGLQRMNTEAFF.

The DNA of the CDR3 is TGTGCCTGGAGTCGACAGAGTTCGGGTGGCTACACCTTC. Translation gives CAWSRQSSGGYTF. The V call is TRBV30, the J call TRBJ1-2; D may be TRBD1 (5 bases). The V end lost 2 bases, the J end lost 7 bases, and 14 bases lay between the germline ends. This CDR3 comprises 13 residues. Germline CDR1 GTSNPN, CDR2 SVGIG (reference sequence).

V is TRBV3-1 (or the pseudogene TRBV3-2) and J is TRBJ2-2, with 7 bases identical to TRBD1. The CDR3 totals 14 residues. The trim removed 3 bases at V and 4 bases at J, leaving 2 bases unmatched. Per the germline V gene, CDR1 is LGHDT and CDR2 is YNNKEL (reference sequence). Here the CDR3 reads CASSHGTVTGELFF. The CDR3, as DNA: TGTGCCAGCAGCCACGGGACAGTCACCGGGGAGCTGTTTTTT.

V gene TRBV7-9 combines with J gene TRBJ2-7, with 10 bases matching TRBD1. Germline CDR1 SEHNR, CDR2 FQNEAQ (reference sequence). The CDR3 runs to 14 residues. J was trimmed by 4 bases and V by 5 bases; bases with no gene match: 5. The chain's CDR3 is CASSNPGQGYEQYF. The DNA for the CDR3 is TGTGCCAGCAGCAACCCGGGACAGGGGTACGAGCAGTACTTC.

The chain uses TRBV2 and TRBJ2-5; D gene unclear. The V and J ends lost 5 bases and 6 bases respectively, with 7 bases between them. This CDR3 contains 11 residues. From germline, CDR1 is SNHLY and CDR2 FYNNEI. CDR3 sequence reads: CASSPDKTQYF. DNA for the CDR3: TGTGCCAGCAGTCCTGACAAGACCCAGTACTTC.

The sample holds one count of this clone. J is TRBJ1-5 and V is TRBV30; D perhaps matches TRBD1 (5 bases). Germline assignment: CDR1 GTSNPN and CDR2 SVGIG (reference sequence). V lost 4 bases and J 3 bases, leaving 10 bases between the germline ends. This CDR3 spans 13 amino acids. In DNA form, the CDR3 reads TGTGCCTGGAACGGAGGGGACAATCAGCCCCAGCATTTT. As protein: CAWNGGDNQPQHF.

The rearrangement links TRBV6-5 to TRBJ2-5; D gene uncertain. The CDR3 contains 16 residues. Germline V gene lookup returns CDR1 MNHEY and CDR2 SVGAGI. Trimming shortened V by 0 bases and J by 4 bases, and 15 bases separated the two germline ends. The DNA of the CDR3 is TGTGCCAGCAGTTACTCTGATACCCTAGGAACAGAGACCCAGTACTTC. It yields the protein CASSYSDTLGTETQYF.

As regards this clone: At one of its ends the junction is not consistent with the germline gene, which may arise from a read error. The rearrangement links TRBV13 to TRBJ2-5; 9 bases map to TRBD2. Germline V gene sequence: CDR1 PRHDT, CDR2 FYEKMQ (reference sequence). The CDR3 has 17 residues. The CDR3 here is CASSPTPLRVLAGAPHF. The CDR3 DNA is TGTGCCAGCAGCCCGACCCCTCTGAGGGTATTAGCGGGAGCCCCCCACTTC.

CDR3 DNA: TGCAGTGCTAGCGGAGGCGGAGGCTACACCTTC. It translates to CSASGGGGYTF. J is TRBJ1-2 and V is TRBV20-1; D not resolved. The CDR3 runs to 11 residues. Germline CDR1 DFQATT, CDR2 SNEGSKA (reference sequence). V was trimmed by 3 bases and J by 8 bases, leaving 10 bases between them.

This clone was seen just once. DNA of the CDR3: TGTGCCAGCAGTTTGGGGGACAGTGAAGCTTTCTTT. It codes for CASSLGDSEAFF. The chain links TRBV12-3 or TRBV12-4 to TRBJ1-1; 7 bases agree with TRBD1. The CDR3 sequence is 12 residues long. After removal of 3 bases from V and 7 bases from J, the junction contained 2 bases not matched to a gene.

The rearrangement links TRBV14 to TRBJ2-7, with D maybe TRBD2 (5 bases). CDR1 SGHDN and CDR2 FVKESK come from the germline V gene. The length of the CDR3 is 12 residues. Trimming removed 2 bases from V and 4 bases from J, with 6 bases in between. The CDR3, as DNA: TGTGCCAGCAGCCAATCGGGGTACGAGCAGTACTTC. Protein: CASSQSGYEQYF. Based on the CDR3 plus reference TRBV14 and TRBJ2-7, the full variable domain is EAGVTQFPSHSVIEKGQTVTLRCDPISGHDNLYWYRRVMGKEIKFLLHFVKESKQDESGMPNNRFLAERTGGTYSTLKVQPAELEDSGVYFCASSQSGYEQYFGPGTRLTVT.

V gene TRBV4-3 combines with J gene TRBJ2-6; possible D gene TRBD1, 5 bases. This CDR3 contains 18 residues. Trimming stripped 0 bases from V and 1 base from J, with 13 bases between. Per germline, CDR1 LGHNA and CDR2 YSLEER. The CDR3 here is CASSQEGPLESGANVLTF. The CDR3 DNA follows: TGCGCCAGCAGCCAAGAGGGGCCTTTGGAGTCTGGGGCCAACGTCCTGACTTTC.

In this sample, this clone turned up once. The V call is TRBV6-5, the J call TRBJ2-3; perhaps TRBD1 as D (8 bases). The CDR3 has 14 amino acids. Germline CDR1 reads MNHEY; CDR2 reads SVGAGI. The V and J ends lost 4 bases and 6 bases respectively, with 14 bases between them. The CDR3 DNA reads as TGTGCCAGCAGTTTGACAGGGGAGGGGGATACGCAGTATTTT. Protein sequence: CASSLTGEGDTQYF.

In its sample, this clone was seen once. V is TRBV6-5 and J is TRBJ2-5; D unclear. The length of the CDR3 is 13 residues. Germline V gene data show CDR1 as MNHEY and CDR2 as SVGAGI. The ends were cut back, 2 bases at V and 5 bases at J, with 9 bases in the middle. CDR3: CASSYNAAETQYF. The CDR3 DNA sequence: TGTGCCAGCAGTTACAATGCGGCCGAGACCCAGTACTTC.

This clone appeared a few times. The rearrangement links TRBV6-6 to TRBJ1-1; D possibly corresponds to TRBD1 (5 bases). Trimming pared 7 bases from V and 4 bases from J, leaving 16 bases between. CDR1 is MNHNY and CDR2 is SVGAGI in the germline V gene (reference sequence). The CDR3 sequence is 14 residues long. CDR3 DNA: TGTGCCAGCACCCCCCGTGGGGGGGTCACTGAAGCTTTCTTT. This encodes CASTPRGGVTEAFF.

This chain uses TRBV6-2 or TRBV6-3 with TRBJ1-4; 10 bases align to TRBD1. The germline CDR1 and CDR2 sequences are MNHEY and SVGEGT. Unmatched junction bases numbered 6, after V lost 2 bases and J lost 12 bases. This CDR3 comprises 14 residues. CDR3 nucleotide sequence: TGTGCCAGCAGTTACCGGACAGGGACAGGGGAACTGTTTTTT. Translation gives CASSYRTGTGELFF.

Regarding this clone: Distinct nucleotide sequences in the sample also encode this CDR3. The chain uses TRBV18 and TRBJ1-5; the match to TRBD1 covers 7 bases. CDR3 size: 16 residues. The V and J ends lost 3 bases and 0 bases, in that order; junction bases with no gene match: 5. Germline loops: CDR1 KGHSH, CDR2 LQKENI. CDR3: CASSPRTGSSNQPQHF. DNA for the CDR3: TGTGCCAGCTCACCGAGGACAGGTTCTAGCAATCAGCCCCAGCATTTT. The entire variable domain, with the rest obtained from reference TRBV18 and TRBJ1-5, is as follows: NAGVMQNPRHLVRRRGQEARLRCSPMKGHSHVYWYRQLPEEGLKFMVYLQKENIIDESGMPKERFSAEFPKEGPSILRIQQVVRGDSAAYFCASSPRTGSSNQPQHFGDGTRLSIL.

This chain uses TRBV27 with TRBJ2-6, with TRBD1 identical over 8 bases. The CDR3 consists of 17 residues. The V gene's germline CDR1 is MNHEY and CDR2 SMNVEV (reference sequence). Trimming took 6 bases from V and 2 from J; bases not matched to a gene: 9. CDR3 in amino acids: CASSLTGVYPGANVLTF. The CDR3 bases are TGTGCCAGCAGCTTGACAGGGGTCTACCCTGGGGCCAACGTCCTGACTTTC.

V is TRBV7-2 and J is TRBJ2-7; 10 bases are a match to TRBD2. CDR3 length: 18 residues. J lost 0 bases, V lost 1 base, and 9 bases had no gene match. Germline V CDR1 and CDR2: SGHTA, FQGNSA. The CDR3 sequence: CASSLGTSGRTLSYEQYF. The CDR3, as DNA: TGTGCCAGCAGCTTAGGGACTAGCGGAAGGACCCTCTCCTACGAGCAGTACTTC.

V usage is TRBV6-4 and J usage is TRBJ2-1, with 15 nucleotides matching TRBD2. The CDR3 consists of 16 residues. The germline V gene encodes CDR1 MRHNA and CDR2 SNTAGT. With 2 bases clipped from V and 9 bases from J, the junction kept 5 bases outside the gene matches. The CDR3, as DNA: TGTGCCAGCAGTGACGATGGACTAGCGGGAGGGCGTGAGCAGTTCTTC. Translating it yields CASSDDGLAGGREQFF.

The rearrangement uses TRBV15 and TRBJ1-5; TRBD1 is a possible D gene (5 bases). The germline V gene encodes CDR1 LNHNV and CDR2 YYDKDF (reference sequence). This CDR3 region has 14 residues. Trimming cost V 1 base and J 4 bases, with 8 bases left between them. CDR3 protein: CATSRAQGNQPQHF. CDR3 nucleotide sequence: TGTGCCACCAGCAGAGCCCAGGGAAATCAGCCCCAGCATTTT.

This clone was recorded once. CDR3 sequence (DNA): TGTGCCAGCAGCCGGGACAGTATCTCTGGAAACACCATATATTTT. Amino acids: CASSRDSISGNTIYF. The chain recombines TRBV5-4 with TRBJ1-3, with TRBD1 identical over 7 bases. Looked up from germline, CDR1 is SGHNT and CDR2 is YYREEE (reference sequence). J gave up 0 bases and V 4 bases, and 4 bases lay outside the gene matches. This CDR3 has 15 amino acids.

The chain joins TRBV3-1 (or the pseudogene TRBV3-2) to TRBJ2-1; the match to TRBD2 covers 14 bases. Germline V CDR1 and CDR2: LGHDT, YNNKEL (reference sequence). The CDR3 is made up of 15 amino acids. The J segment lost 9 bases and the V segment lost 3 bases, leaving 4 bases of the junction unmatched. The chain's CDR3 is CASSQGLAGASEQFF. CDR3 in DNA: TGTGCCAGCAGCCAGGGACTAGCGGGAGCTAGTGAGCAGTTCTTC.

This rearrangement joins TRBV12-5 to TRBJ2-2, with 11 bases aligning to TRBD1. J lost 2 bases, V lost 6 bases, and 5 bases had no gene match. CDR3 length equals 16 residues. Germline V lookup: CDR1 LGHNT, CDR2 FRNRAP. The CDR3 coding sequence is TGTGCTAGTGGCCTGCGGACAGGGGGCAACACCGGGGAGCTGTTTTTT. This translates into CASGLRTGGNTGELFF.

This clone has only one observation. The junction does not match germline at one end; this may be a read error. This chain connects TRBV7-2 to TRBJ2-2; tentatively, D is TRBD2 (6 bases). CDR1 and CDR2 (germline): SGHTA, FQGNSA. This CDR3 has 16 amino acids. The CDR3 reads CASSMMGLKNAGELFF. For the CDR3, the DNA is TGTGCCAGCAGCATGATGGGACTCAAGAACGCCGGGGAGCTGTTTTTT. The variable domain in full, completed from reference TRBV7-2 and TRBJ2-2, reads GAGVSQSPSNKVTEKGKDVELRCDPISGHTALYWYRQSLGQGLEFLIYFQGNSAPDKSGLPSDRFSAERTGGSVSTLTIQRTQQEDSAVYLCASSMMGLKNAGELFFGEGSRLTVL.

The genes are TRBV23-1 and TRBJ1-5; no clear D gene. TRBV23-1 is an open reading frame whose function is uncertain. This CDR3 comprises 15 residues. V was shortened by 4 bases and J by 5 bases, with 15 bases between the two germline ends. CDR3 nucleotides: TGCGCCAGCAGTCTCGGCCGGGTCCCCGATCAGCCCCAGCATTTT. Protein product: CASSLGRVPDQPQHF.

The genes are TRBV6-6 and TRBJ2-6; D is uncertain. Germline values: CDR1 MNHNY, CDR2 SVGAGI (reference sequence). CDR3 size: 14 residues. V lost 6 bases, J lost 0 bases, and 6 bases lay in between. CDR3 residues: CASRTPSGANVLTF. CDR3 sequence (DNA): TGTGCCAGCAGGACACCCTCTGGGGCCAACGTCCTGACTTTC.

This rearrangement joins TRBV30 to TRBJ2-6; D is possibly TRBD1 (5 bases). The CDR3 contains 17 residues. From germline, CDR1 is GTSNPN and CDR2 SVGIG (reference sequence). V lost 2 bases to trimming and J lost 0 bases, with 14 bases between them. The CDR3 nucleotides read TGTGCCTGGAGTCCCAACAGGTACATCTCTGGGGCCAACGTCCTGACTTTC. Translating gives CAWSPNRYISGANVLTF. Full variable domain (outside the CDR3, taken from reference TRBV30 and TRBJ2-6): SQTIHQWPATLVQPVGSPLSLECTVEGTSNPNLYWYRQAAGRGLQLLFYSVGIGQISSEVPQNLSASRPQDRQFILSSKKLLLSDSGFYLCAWSPNRYISGANVLTFGAGSRLTVL.

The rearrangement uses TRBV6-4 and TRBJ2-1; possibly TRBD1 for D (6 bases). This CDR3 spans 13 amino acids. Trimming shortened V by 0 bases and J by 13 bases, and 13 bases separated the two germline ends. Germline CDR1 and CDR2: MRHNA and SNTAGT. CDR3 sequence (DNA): TGTGCCAGCAGTGACTCGAGGGGGTCTAGCCAGTTCTTC. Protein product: CASSDSRGSSQFF.